Each of the 30 T cell receptor beta chains below was sequenced from the same sample in a study of T cell repertoires in cytomegalovirus infection. One entry per CDR3 protein, called by TCRdb with MiXCR from the reads. The sample contains some 700,000 distinct CDR3 sequences, roughly a third of which appear only once. The sample was PBMCs. These receptors all come from a human donor in good health (CMV status not recorded). Some clones in this sample may be carry-over from other donors' samples.

The sample holds a few counts of this clonotype. The CDR3 DNA reads TGCAGTGCTGCGGAGGGAGGAAGCAATCAGCCCCAGCATTTT. Its protein product is CSAAEGGSNQPQHF. This chain uses TRBV20-1 with TRBJ1-5; D uncertain. The germline V and J ends were trimmed by 5 bases and 1 base, with 12 bases remaining between them. Germline assignment: CDR1 DFQATT and CDR2 SNEGSKA (reference sequence). This CDR3 is 14 amino acids long.

A few counts support this clonotype. At one end, the junction sequence differs from germline, possibly due to a read error. The V and J genes are TRBV20-1 and TRBJ1-1; D not certain. The CDR3 length is 15 residues. The germline CDR1 and CDR2 sequences are DFQATT and SNEGSKA (reference sequence). The CDR3 spells CSARGLQSMNTEAFF. In DNA form, the CDR3 reads TGCAGTGCCAGAGGACTGCAGAGCATGAACACTGAAGCTTTCTTT.

The chain is built from TRBV7-9 and TRBJ2-5; D not certain. Germline values: CDR1 SEHNR, CDR2 FQNEAQ (reference sequence). V was shortened by 4 bases and J by 13 bases, with 19 bases between the two germline ends. This CDR3 comprises 13 residues. The CDR3 here is CASSSPSDARAYF. DNA for the CDR3: TGTGCCAGCAGCTCCCCCTCCGACGCCCGAGCGTACTTC.

There are a few counts of this clonotype. The chain combines TRBV19 with TRBJ1-2; D gene uncertain. V dropped 8 bases and J dropped 7 bases, with 8 bases sitting between them. Germline V lookup: CDR1 LNHDA, CDR2 SQIVND (reference sequence). The CDR3 is 10 amino acids. CDR3 in amino acids: CASGRGGYTF. As DNA, the CDR3 is TGTGCCAGTGGGCGGGGTGGCTACACCTTC.

This clonotype was detected ten times or more. The rearrangement joins TRBV6-1 to TRBJ2-3, with D possibly being TRBD1 (5 bases). Germline-derived CDR1 and CDR2 are MNHNS and SASEGT. V was clipped by 9 bases and J by 2 bases, with 15 bases between them. The CDR3 runs 14 residues. CDR3 in amino acids: CASSTGENTDTQYF. The CDR3 nucleotides read TGTGCCAGTAGTACAGGAGAGAACACAGATACGCAGTATTTT.

This sequence joins TRBV5-1 and TRBJ2-5, with a weak D call TRBD2 (6 bases). From germline, CDR1 is SGHRS and CDR2 YFSETQ. This CDR3 region has 16 residues. The germline V and J ends were trimmed by 1 base and 5 bases, with 18 bases remaining between them. The DNA of the CDR3 is TGCGCCAGCAGCTTGCTTGGACTGACTAGTCTTGAGACCCAGTACTTC. Translated, it gives CASSLLGLTSLETQYF.

This clonotype was picked up a small number of times. The rearrangement links TRBV7-2 to TRBJ2-2; 12 nucleotides align to TRBD2. V was pared by 6 bases and J by 7 bases, with 15 bases of the junction left unmatched. From germline, CDR1 is SGHTA and CDR2 FQGNSA. There are 18 residues in the CDR3. Written as DNA, the CDR3 is TGTGCCAGCAGACTCTACCCCACTAGCGGGGGGAGAAGCGGGGAGCTGTTTTTT. This translates into CASRLYPTSGGRSGELFF. The full variable domain, rest sourced from reference TRBV7-2 and TRBJ2-2, is GAGVSQSPSNKVTEKGKDVELRCDPISGHTALYWYRQSLGQGLEFLIYFQGNSAPDKSGLPSDRFSAERTGGSVSTLTIQRTQQEDSAVYLCASRLYPTSGGRSGELFFGEGSRLTVL.

A few counts support this clonotype. The rearrangement links TRBV7-9 to TRBJ1-5; 9 bases are shared with TRBD1. Trimming took 6 bases from V and 4 from J; bases not matched to a gene: 4. Germline CDR1 and CDR2: SEHNR and FQNEAQ (reference sequence). The CDR3 is 14 amino acids. The CDR3 protein is CASSWDRVNQPQHF. CDR3 DNA: TGTGCCAGCAGTTGGGACAGGGTAAATCAGCCCCAGCATTTT.

J is TRBJ1-1 and V is TRBV14; D gene ambiguous. CDR1 is SGHDN and CDR2 is FVKESK in the germline V gene. V was cut by 0 bases and J by 0 bases, with 5 bases left in between. The CDR3 sequence is 14 residues long. The CDR3 DNA reads TGTGCCAGCAGCCAAGATTGGGTGAACACTGAAGCTTTCTTT. This translates into CASSQDWVNTEAFF. Full variable domain (rest looked up from reference TRBV14 and TRBJ1-1): EAGVTQFPSHSVIEKGQTVTLRCDPISGHDNLYWYRRVMGKEIKFLLHFVKESKQDESGMPNNRFLAERTGGTYSTLKVQPAELEDSGVYFCASSQDWVNTEAFFGQGTRLTVV.

The chain joins TRBV29-1 to TRBJ2-7; TRBD1 is a possible D gene (6 bases). This CDR3 region has 12 residues. The germline V gene encodes CDR1 SQVTM and CDR2 ANQGSEA. V shed 4 bases and J shed 6 bases, with 13 bases lying between them. CDR3 nucleotide sequence: TGCAGCGTTGGAAGGGGGTCGGCCGAGCAGTACTTC. This sequence encodes CSVGRGSAEQYF.

A few counts support this clonotype. The chain recombines TRBV6-5 with TRBJ2-5, with D maybe TRBD1 (6 bases). Per germline, CDR1 MNHEY and CDR2 SVGAGI. CDR3 size: 18 residues. Trimming shortened V by 6 bases and J by 0 bases, and 23 bases separated the two germline ends. The CDR3 bases are TGTGCCAGCAGAGACGAGAGTTTGCAGGGGAGACACCAAGAGACCCAGTACTTC. Its translation is CASRDESLQGRHQETQYF.

This chain uses TRBV20-1 with TRBJ2-1; D not certain. Germline-derived CDR1 and CDR2 are DFQATT and SNEGSKA (reference sequence). This CDR3 contains 12 residues. Deletions cut 2 bases from V and 3 bases from J, with 5 bases between. The CDR3 reads CSARIDYNEQFF. The CDR3 nucleotides are TGCAGTGCTAGAATCGACTACAATGAGCAGTTCTTC.

The CDR3 coding sequence is TGTGCCAGCAGTTTATTCGGTCGAGGGAGGAGGCCCTCCGGGGAGCTGTTTTTT. It codes for CASSLFGRGRRPSGELFF. The gene calls are TRBV27 and TRBJ2-2; D may be TRBD2 (6 bases). The CDR3 is 18 amino acids. V was shortened by 1 base and J by 6 bases, with 21 bases between the two germline ends. Germline V gene data show CDR1 as MNHEY and CDR2 as SMNVEV (reference sequence).

This clonotype was seen only a few times. The chain has TRBV7-2 and TRBJ2-5; the D call may be TRBD1 or TRBD2 (5 bases each). CDR3 length equals 15 residues. Looked up from germline, CDR1 is SGHTA and CDR2 is FQGNSA. The V end lost 5 bases, the J end lost 8 bases, and 21 bases lay between the germline ends. The CDR3 loop reads CASSRSRDPRHTQYF. CDR3 DNA sequence: TGTGCCAGCAGCCGAAGCCGGGACCCTAGGCATACCCAGTACTTC.

The chain carries TRBV12-3 or TRBV12-4 and TRBJ2-3, with a weak D call TRBD1 (7 bases). Deletions cut 2 bases from V and 2 bases from J, with 11 bases between. The CDR3 contains 15 residues. The CDR3 here is CASSLRRGHTDTQYF. The CDR3 nucleotides are TGTGCCAGCAGTTTAAGGAGGGGGCACACAGATACGCAGTATTTT.

This clonotype was counted only a few times. CDR3 coding DNA: TGCGCCAGCAGCCGCCACATGAGTGGCTATGGCTACACCTTC. Protein product: CASSRHMSGYGYTF. The chain couples TRBV10-2 to TRBJ1-2; D call uncertain. Trimming removed 6 bases at V and 4 bases at J, with 15 bases between. CDR3 size: 14 residues. Per the germline V gene, CDR1 is WSHSY and CDR2 is SAAADI.

The CDR3 DNA reads TGTGCCAGCAGTTCCGCCCTAACAGGTGTTGTCGGAAACACCATATATTTT. Translation: CASSSALTGVVGNTIYF. This chain links TRBV28 with TRBJ1-3; tentative D call: TRBD1 (5 bases). Germline V gene data show CDR1 as MDHEN and CDR2 as SYDVKM. V was clipped by 4 bases and J by 4 bases, with 20 bases between them. This CDR3 region has 17 residues. The whole variable domain, filled in from reference TRBV28 and TRBJ1-3, reads DVKVTQSSRYLVKRTGEKVFLECVQDMDHENMFWYRQDPGLGLRLIYFSYDVKMKEKGDIPEGYSVSREKKERFSLILESASTNQTSMYLCASSSALTGVVGNTIYFGEGSWLTVV.

This chain connects TRBV13 to TRBJ2-7; D is unresolved. Trimming removed 4 bases at V and 3 bases at J, with 7 bases between. This CDR3 has 12 residues. The germline V gene has CDR1 PRHDT and CDR2 FYEKMQ (reference sequence). CDR3 loop: CASSSLNYEQYF. CDR3 nucleotides: TGTGCCAGCAGCTCGTTAAACTACGAGCAGTACTTC.

This clonotype was counted once. At one boundary the junction diverges from the germline segment, which might be a read error. The chain links TRBV28 to TRBJ1-2, with D tentatively TRBD1 (5 bases). The CDR3 consists of 13 residues. The germline gives CDR1 MDHEN, CDR2 SYDVKM. This CDR3 is CASSTPDNYVYSF. The CDR3 region has the DNA TGTGCCAGCAGCACTCCGGACAACTATGTCTACTCCTTC.

In this sample, this clonotype turned up many times. The rearrangement uses TRBV7-2 and TRBJ2-7; D remains ambiguous. From germline, CDR1 is SGHTA and CDR2 FQGNSA. Trimming pared 5 bases from V and 2 bases from J, leaving 4 bases between. CDR3 length equals 11 residues. CDR3 nucleotide sequence: TGTGCCAGCAGCCCTACCTACGAGCAGTACTTC. Protein product: CASSPTYEQYF.

This clonotype showed up just a few times. This chain uses TRBV7-2 with TRBJ2-3; 9 positions match TRBD2. This CDR3 has 16 amino acids. Looked up from germline, CDR1 is SGHTA and CDR2 is FQGNSA. V lost 3 bases to trimming and J lost 3 bases; unmatched junction nucleotides: 7. The CDR3 region has the DNA TGTGCCAGCAGCTTCCAGAGCGGGAGGCGGACAGATACGCAGTATTTT. This encodes CASSFQSGRRTDTQYF.

The chain is built from TRBV7-2 and TRBJ2-1; possible D gene TRBD2, 7 bases. This CDR3 is 15 amino acids long. V lost 0 bases and J lost 6, with 12 bases in between. Looked up from germline, CDR1 is SGHTA and CDR2 is FQGNSA. CDR3 DNA: TGTGCCAGCAGCTTAGCCCGGGGGGCCGCCAATGAGCAGTTCTTC. Translated: CASSLARGAANEQFF.

Note on this clonotype: A much larger clone is a single base away; this may be a read error. The conserved phenylalanine or tryptophan normally closing the CDR3 is absent here, so this likely arose from a read error. The rearrangement links TRBV7-2 to TRBJ2-7; TRBD2 matches at 15 bases. Germline V CDR1 and CDR2: SGHTA, FQGNSA. The CDR3 runs to 18 residues. Trimming took 3 bases from V and 6 from J; bases not matched to a gene: 12. CDR3 protein: CASSLTGLAGGPRGEQYL. DNA for the CDR3: TGTGCCAGCAGCTTGACAGGACTAGCGGGAGGGCCACGGGGCGAGCAGTACTTA.

This clonotype was seen a few times. V is TRBV7-9 and J is TRBJ2-7, with D perhaps given as TRBD1 or TRBD2 (5 bases each). In germline, CDR1 is SEHNR, CDR2 FQNEAQ (reference sequence). The CDR3 extends over 17 amino acids. V lost 1 base and J lost 0, with 16 bases in between. As DNA, the CDR3 is TGTGCCAGCAGCTTAGGTTTGATGGGGGAGAGCTCCTACGAGCAGTACTTC. Its protein is CASSLGLMGESSYEQYF.

This clonotype was seen just once. The V and J genes are TRBV6-2 or TRBV6-3 and TRBJ1-6; D not resolved. The CDR3 contains 13 residues. Trimming took off 5 bases at V and 11 bases at J, with 13 bases between the two ends. Germline assignment: CDR1 MNHEY and CDR2 SVGEGT. Here the CDR3 reads CASSQGFVAPLHF. In DNA, the CDR3 is TGTGCCAGCAGTCAAGGTTTTGTGGCACCCCTCCACTTT.

CDR3 in amino acids: CASGQGMGTEAFF. In DNA, the CDR3 is TGCGCCAGCGGACAGGGGATGGGCACTGAAGCTTTCTTT. This chain uses TRBV10-2 with TRBJ1-1; 9 positions agree with TRBD1. The CDR3 runs to 13 residues. The junction had 5 bases not matched to a gene; V was cut back by 8 bases and J by 4 bases. The germline V gene has CDR1 WSHSY and CDR2 SAAADI.

The gene calls are TRBV5-1 and TRBJ2-7; TRBD1 might be the D (6 bases). Germline CDR1 SGHRS, CDR2 YFSETQ. The CDR3 is 14 residues long. V lost 0 bases to trimming and J lost 6 bases, with 13 bases between them. CDR3 region: CASSLADRIGEQYF. CDR3 nucleotides: TGCGCCAGCAGCTTGGCAGACAGGATCGGCGAGCAGTACTTC.

The chain carries TRBV12-3 or TRBV12-4 and TRBJ2-7; a possible D gene is TRBD1 (6 bases). The CDR3 spans 15 residues. The germline V and J ends were trimmed by 4 bases and 0 bases, with 13 bases remaining between them. The CDR3 sequence: CASSSAGTYSYEQYF. The CDR3 DNA is TGTGCCAGCAGTTCGGCCGGGACATACTCCTACGAGCAGTACTTC.

The genes are TRBV2 and TRBJ2-3; 9 bases fit TRBD1. CDR1 SNHLY and CDR2 FYNNEI come from the germline V gene. V dropped 4 bases and J dropped 5; count of bases not matched to a gene: 4. The CDR3 extends over 14 amino acids. CDR3 sequence (DNA): TGTGCCAGCAGTGTAGACAGGGGGAAAGATACGCAGTATTTT. Its translation is CASSVDRGKDTQYF. The full variable domain, rest sourced from reference TRBV2 and TRBJ2-3, is EPEVTQTPSHQVTQMGQEVILRCVPISNHLYFYWYRQILGQKVEFLVSFYNNEISEKSEIFDDQFSVERPDGSNFTLKIRSTKLEDSAMYFCASSVDRGKDTQYFGPGTRLTVL.

The genes are TRBV5-6 and TRBJ1-6; 9 bases line up with TRBD1. From germline, CDR1 is SGHDT and CDR2 YYEEEE. The CDR3 is 17 amino acids. V shed 4 bases and J 7 bases; nucleotides not matched to a gene: 12. As DNA, the CDR3 is TGTGCCAGCAGCCGCTTAGCCGGGACAGGGCGCAATTCACCCCTCCACTTT. This sequence encodes CASSRLAGTGRNSPLHF. Using reference TRBV5-6 and TRBJ1-6 for the parts outside the CDR3, the full variable domain is DAGVTQSPTHLIKTRGQQVTLRCSPKSGHDTVSWYQQALGQGPQFIFQYYEEEERQRGNFPDRFSGHQFPNYSSELNVNALLLGDSALYLCASSRLAGTGRNSPLHFGNGTRLTVT.